A selection of T cell receptor beta chains follows, all from one sample in a study of cytomegalovirus exposure and HLA in healthy donors. Here immunoSEQ multiplex PCR was the method, and the copy in TCRdb shows in-frame clones only, minus some. Of around 250,000 clones in the sample, nearly 95% are singletons; the top ten hold roughly 1.6%. The sample taken for sequencing was PBMCs. The receptor source for this set is a girl aged 2 to 10 in good health and CMV-seronegative. The CDR3 runs from the conserved cysteine through the conserved F or W. The D gene is left open where the match is weak. Expanded clones are given a class, and other clones once, few, many or no size at all.

size,D,V,J,CDR3,DNA
-,TRBD1,TRBV28,TRBJ1-5,CASGAGQGIQPQHF,TGTGCCAGCGGAGCGGGACAGGGGATTCAGCCCCAGCATTTT
-,TRBD2,TRBV4-1,TRBJ2-3,CASSQERAGVVADTQYF,TGCGCCAGCAGCCAAGAACGAGCGGGGGTGGTTGCAGATACGCAGTATTTT
once,-,TRBV25-1,TRBJ2-7,CASRAGTGAYEQYF,TGTGCCAGCAGGGCCGGGACGGGAGCCTACGAGCAGTACTTC
-,-,TRBV6-1,TRBJ1-5,CASSLGVEGQPQHF,TGTGCCAGCAGCCTCGGGGTTGAGGGTCAGCCCCAGCATTTT
-,-,TRBV5-4,TRBJ1-1,CASTSRGGMNTEAFF,TGTGCCAGCACCTCGAGGGGAGGGATGAACACTGAAGCTTTCTTT
-,TRBD2,TRBV5-6,TRBJ2-5,CASSFLGGTGGGETQYF,TGTGCCAGCAGCTTTTTAGGCGGGACGGGAGGTGGAGAGACCCAGTACTTC
-,-,TRBV7-9,TRBJ2-2,CASSHQVKQGRFGSGELFF,TGTGCCAGCAGCCACCAGGTGAAACAGGGAAGATTTGGGTCCGGGGAGCTGTTTTTT
-,-,TRBV5-6,TRBJ2-7,CASRRPGYEQYF,TGTGCCAGCAGAAGACCCGGGTACGAGCAGTACTTC
-,TRBD2,TRBV11-2,TRBJ2-7,CASSWPTSGRNLHEQYF,TGTGCCAGCAGCTGGCCGACTAGCGGGAGAAATCTCCACGAGCAGTACTTC
-,TRBD1,TRBV5-4,TRBJ1-2,CASSLPGTARGDYGYTF,TGTGCCAGCAGCTTACCCGGGACAGCCAGGGGCGATTATGGCTACACCTTC
-,TRBD1,TRBV19,TRBJ2-5,CASTRGQGETQYF,TGTGCCAGTACCAGGGGACAGGGAGAGACCCAGTACTTC
-,-,TRBV6-5,TRBJ2-5,CASSFGAGRETQYF,TGTGCCAGCAGTTTCGGGGCAGGGAGGGAGACCCAGTACTTC
-,-,TRBV9,TRBJ2-7,CASSTTPGLSIYEQYF,TGTGCCAGCAGCACTACACCCGGACTAAGTATCTACGAGCAGTACTTC
-,TRBD1,TRBV2,TRBJ2-7,CASRDSSYEQYF,TGTGCCAGTAGGGACAGCTCCTACGAGCAGTACTTC
once,-,TRBV5-1,TRBJ1-1,CASSVRQANTEAFF,TGCGCCAGCAGCGTAAGACAAGCCAACACTGAAGCTTTCTTT
-,-,TRBV5-6,TRBJ1-2,CASSWGGDYGYTF,TGTGCCAGCAGCTGGGGGGGGGATTATGGCTACACCTTC
-,TRBD2,TRBV7-8,TRBJ2-3,CASSSIAGPRVYF,TGTGCCAGCAGCTCGATAGCGGGCCCGAGGGTGTATTTT
once,TRBD1,TRBV10-3,TRBJ1-2,CATAPGTVYGYTF,TGTGCCACGGCTCCCGGGACAGTCTATGGCTACACCTTC